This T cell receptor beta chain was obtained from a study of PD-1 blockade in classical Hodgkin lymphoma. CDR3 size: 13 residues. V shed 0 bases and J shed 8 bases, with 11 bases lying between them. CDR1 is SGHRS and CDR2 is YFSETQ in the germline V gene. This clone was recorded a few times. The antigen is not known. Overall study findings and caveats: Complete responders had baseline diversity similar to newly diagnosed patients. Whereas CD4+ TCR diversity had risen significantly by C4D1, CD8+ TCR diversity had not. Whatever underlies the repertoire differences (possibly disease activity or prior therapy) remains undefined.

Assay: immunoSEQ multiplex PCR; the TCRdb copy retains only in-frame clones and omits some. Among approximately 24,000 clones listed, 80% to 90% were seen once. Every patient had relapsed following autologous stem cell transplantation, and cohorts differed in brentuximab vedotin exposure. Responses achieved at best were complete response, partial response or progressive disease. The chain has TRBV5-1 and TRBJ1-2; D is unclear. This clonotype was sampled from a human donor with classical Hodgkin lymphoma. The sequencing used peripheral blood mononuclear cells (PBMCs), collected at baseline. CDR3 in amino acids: CASSLDGVAGYTF. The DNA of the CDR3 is TGCGCCAGCAGCTTGGACGGGGTGGCCGGCTACACCTTC.